This T cell receptor (beta chain) was retrieved from a study of cytomegalovirus exposure and HLA in healthy donors. This CDR3 contains 14 residues. V shed 5 bases and J shed 2 bases, with 12 bases lying between them. Germline values: CDR1 MDHEN, CDR2 SYDVKM. Primers included in the PCR were 60 Vbeta and 13 Jbeta primers. Here immunoSEQ multiplex PCR was the method, and the copy in TCRdb shows in-frame clones only, minus some. The sample data list about 48,000 clones. The sample consisted of PBMCs. The receptor comes from a male donor in good health and CMV-seropositive. V usage is TRBV28 and J usage is TRBJ1-1, with D possibly being TRBD1 (5 bases). CDR3 sequence: CASSPRQKNTEAFF. As DNA, the CDR3 is TGTGCCAGCAGTCCCAGACAGAAAAACACTGAAGCTTTCTTT.